This entry lists 14 T cell receptor beta chains sequenced from one sample in a study of blood T cell repertoires in COVID-19. Sequencing was performed with immunoSEQ multiplex PCR; in TCRdb, only in-frame clones are kept and a portion is missing. Of 40,000 to 60,000 clones in the sample, around 84% were seen once. What was sequenced was peripheral blood. The source of these receptors is a man aged 45-60 years with active COVID-19.

The chain carries TRBV7-2 and TRBJ1-2; the match to TRBD1 covers 7 bases. Per the germline V gene, CDR1 is SGHTA and CDR2 is FQGNSA. The CDR3 is 13 residues long. J was trimmed by 4 bases and V by 4 bases; bases with no gene match: 3. The CDR3 DNA is TGTGCCAGCAGCTCGGGACAGCTCTATGGCTACACCTTC. This codes for CASSSGQLYGYTF.

The chain links TRBV10-1 to TRBJ2-3; 9 nucleotides line up with TRBD2. The CDR3 runs 16 residues. The junction had 2 bases not matched to a gene; V was cut back by 0 bases and J by 1 base. Per germline, CDR1 WNHNN and CDR2 SYGVQD (reference sequence). The CDR3 sequence: CASSESSSGGTDTQYF. The CDR3 bases are TGCGCCAGCAGTGAGTCGTCTAGCGGGGGCACAGATACGCAGTATTTT.

The J gene is TRBJ2-2, the V gene TRBV5-1; 7 bases are shared with TRBD2. CDR1 is SGHRS, CDR2 YFSETQ, per germline. Trimming took 6 bases from V and 6 from J; bases not matched to a gene: 5. CDR3 length: 13 amino acids. CDR3 sequence: CASTREGSGELFF. In DNA, the CDR3 is TGCGCCAGCACTAGGGAGGGCTCCGGGGAGCTGTTTTTT.

The V call is TRBV28, the J call TRBJ2-1; 7 nucleotides match TRBD2. J was trimmed by 0 bases and V by 6 bases; bases with no gene match: 5. Germline V gives CDR1 MDHEN, CDR2 SYDVKM. The CDR3 is made up of 15 amino acids. In DNA, the CDR3 is TGTGCCAGCAGCAGCGGGGAGAGCTCCTACAATGAGCAGTTCTTC. As protein: CASSSGESSYNEQFF.

The rearrangement links TRBV27 to TRBJ2-7; 7 positions agree with TRBD1. Germline V gene data show CDR1 as MNHEY and CDR2 as SMNVEV (reference sequence). This CDR3 spans 15 amino acids. Germline trimming cut 2 bases from V and 3 bases from J; bases unmatched to any gene: 7. The DNA for the CDR3 is TGTGCCAGCAGTTTACGCCAGGGGGAACTCTACGAGCAGTACTTC. It is translated as CASSLRQGELYEQYF.

There are a few counts of this clone. The rearrangement links TRBV2 to TRBJ1-2; D ambiguous. The CDR3 spans 11 residues. Germline assignment: CDR1 SNHLY and CDR2 FYNNEI. V shed 6 bases and J shed 7 bases, with 9 bases lying between them. This chain's CDR3 is CASRETVGYTF. CDR3 sequence (DNA): TGTGCCAGCAGGGAAACGGTTGGCTACACCTTC.

The chain has TRBV6-6 and TRBJ1-3; no clear D. There are 15 residues in the CDR3. The germline V gene encodes CDR1 MNHNY and CDR2 SVGAGI (reference sequence). The V and J ends lost 2 bases and 4 bases respectively, with 12 bases between them. CDR3 nucleotides: TGTGCCAGCAGTTACCCTGGGAGTATAGGAAACACCATATATTTT. Amino acid sequence: CASSYPGSIGNTIYF.

The V and J genes are TRBV10-3 and TRBJ2-3, with 10 bases fitting TRBD1. J lost 1 base, V lost 3 bases, and 4 bases had no gene match. Germline V lookup: CDR1 ENHRY, CDR2 SYGVKD. This CDR3 has 16 residues. CDR3 nucleotide sequence: TGTGCCATCAGTGAAGGGACAGGGGTCGGCACAGATACGCAGTATTTT. This gives the protein CAISEGTGVGTDTQYF.

This rearrangement joins TRBV2 to TRBJ1-2; D unclear. Trimming removed 3 bases at V and 4 bases at J, with 3 bases between. CDR3 length: 11 residues. Looked up from germline, CDR1 is SNHLY and CDR2 is FYNNEI. The CDR3 DNA sequence: TGTGCCAGCAGTGACAGCTATGGCTACACCTTC. Residues: CASSDSYGYTF.

The V and J genes are TRBV9 and TRBJ1-2; the D is unclear. The germline CDR1 and CDR2 sequences are SGDLS and YYNGEE. The CDR3 length is 13 residues. Between the trimmed V and J ends, which lost 7 bases and 3 bases, there was a span of 13 bases. CDR3 residues: CASLSLADYGYTF. CDR3 in DNA: TGTGCCAGCTTATCCCTCGCAGACTATGGCTACACCTTC.

In this sample, this clone turned up a few times. This sequence joins TRBV7-9 and TRBJ2-3, with 8 bases aligning to TRBD2. V was clipped by 2 bases and J by 2 bases; unmatched bases: 6. This CDR3 is 16 amino acids long. Germline V lookup: CDR1 SEHNR, CDR2 FQNEAQ (reference sequence). The CDR3 sequence: CASSLSASGYTDTQYF. In nucleotides, the CDR3 is TGTGCCAGCAGCTTATCGGCTAGCGGGTACACAGATACGCAGTATTTT.

The chain joins TRBV6-4 to TRBJ2-1; 7 bases align to TRBD2. This CDR3 comprises 15 residues. V trimming: 3 bases; J trimming: 3 bases; junction bases outside the gene matches: 5. CDR1 is MRHNA and CDR2 is SNTAGT in the germline V gene. CDR3 DNA sequence: TGTGCCAGCAGTGAGTCAAGCGGGGTCTACAATGAGCAGTTCTTC. This encodes CASSESSGVYNEQFF.

The V gene is TRBV12-3 or TRBV12-4, the J gene TRBJ1-5; D uncertain. This CDR3 spans 13 amino acids. V was clipped by 3 bases and J by 7 bases, with 10 bases between them. In DNA form, the CDR3 reads TGTGCCAGCAGTTTTAGGAGAGGCCAGCCCCAGCATTTT. Amino acid sequence: CASSFRRGQPQHF.

V is TRBV18 and J is TRBJ1-4; tentatively, D is TRBD1 (6 bases). V lost 4 bases, J lost 5 bases, and 11 bases lay in between. CDR1 and CDR2 (germline): KGHSH, LQKENI. The CDR3 spans 14 residues. As DNA, the CDR3 is TGTGCCAGCTCACTCGGACAGCTGAATGAAAAACTGTTTTTT. This sequence encodes CASSLGQLNEKLFF. The entire variable domain, with the rest obtained from reference TRBV18 and TRBJ1-4, is as follows: NAGVMQNPRHLVRRRGQEARLRCSPMKGHSHVYWYRQLPEEGLKFMVYLQKENIIDESGMPKERFSAEFPKEGPSILRIQQVVRGDSAAYFCASSLGQLNEKLFFGSGTQLSVL.